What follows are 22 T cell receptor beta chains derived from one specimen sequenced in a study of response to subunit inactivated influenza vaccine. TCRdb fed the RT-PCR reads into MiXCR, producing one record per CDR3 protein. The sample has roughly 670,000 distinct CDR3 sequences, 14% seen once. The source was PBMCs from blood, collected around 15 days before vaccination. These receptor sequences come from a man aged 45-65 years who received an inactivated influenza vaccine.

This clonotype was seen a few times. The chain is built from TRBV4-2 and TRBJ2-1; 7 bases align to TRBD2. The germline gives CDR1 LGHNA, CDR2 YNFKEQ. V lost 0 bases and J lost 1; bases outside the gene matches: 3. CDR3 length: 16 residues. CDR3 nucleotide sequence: TGTGCCAGCAGCCAAGATGCGCGGGGGTCCTACAATGAGCAGTTCTTC. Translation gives CASSQDARGSYNEQFF.

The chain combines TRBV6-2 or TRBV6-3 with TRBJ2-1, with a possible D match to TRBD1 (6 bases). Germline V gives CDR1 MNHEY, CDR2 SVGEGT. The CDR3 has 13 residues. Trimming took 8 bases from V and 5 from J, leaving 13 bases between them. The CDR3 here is CASWRTEDNEQFF. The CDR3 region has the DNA TGTGCCAGCTGGAGGACAGAAGACAATGAGCAGTTCTTC.

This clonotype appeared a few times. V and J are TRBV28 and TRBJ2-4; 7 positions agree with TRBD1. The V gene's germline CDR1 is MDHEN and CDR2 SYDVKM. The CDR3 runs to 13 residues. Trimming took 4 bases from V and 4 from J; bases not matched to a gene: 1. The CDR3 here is CASSWDSKNIQYF. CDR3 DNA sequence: TGTGCCAGCAGTTGGGACAGTAAAAACATTCAGTACTTC.

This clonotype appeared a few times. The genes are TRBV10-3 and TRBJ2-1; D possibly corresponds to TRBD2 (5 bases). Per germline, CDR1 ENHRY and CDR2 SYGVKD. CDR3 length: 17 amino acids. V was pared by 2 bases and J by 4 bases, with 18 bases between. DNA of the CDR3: TGTGCCATCAGTGAGATCCGGGGAGTAGCGAGATACAATGAGCAGTTCTTC. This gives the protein CAISEIRGVARYNEQFF.

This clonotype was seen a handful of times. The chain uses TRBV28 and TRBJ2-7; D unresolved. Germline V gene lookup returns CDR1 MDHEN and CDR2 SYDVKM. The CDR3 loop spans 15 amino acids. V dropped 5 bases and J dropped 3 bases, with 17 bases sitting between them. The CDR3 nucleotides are TGTGCCAGCAGTCCCCCATCCGGGCCTTTCTACGAGCAGTACTTC. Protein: CASSPPSGPFYEQYF.

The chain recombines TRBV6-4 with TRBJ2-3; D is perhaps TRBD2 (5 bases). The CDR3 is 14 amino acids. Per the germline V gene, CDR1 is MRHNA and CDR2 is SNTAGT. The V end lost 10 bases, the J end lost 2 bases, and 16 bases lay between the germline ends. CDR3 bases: TGTGCCATCTACGTCCGGGATTTCACAGATACGCAGTATTTT. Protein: CAIYVRDFTDTQYF.

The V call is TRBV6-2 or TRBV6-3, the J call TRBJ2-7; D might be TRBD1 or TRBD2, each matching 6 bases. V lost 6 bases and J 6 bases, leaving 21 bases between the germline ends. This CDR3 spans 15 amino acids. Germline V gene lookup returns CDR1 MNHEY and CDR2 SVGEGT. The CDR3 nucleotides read TGTGCCAGCAGGGCCACAGGGACTCCACTGCTCGAGCAGTACTTC. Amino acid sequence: CASRATGTPLLEQYF.

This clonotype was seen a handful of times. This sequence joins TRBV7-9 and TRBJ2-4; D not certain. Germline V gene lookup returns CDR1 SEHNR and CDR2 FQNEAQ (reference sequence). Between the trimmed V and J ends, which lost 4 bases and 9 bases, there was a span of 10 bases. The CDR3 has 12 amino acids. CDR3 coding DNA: TGTGCCAGCAGCTCCTATTTGAGCATTCAGTACTTC. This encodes CASSSYLSIQYF.

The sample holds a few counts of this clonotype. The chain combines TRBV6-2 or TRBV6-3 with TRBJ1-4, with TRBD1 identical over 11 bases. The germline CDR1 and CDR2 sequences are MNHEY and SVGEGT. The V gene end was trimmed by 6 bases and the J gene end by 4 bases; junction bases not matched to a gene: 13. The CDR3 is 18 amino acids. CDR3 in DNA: TGTGCCAGCAGCTGGGACAGGGGGACGGTGAGCGGTAATGAAAAACTGTTTTTT. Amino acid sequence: CASSWDRGTVSGNEKLFF.

The CDR3 DNA is TGTGCCATCAGTGTGGGACCCCAGACCGACACTGAAGCTTTCTTT. Protein: CAISVGPQTDTEAFF. This chain links TRBV10-3 with TRBJ1-1, with a possible D match to TRBD1 (5 bases). The germline V gene encodes CDR1 ENHRY and CDR2 SYGVKD. V was pared by 4 bases and J by 3 bases, with 15 bases between. The CDR3 contains 15 residues.

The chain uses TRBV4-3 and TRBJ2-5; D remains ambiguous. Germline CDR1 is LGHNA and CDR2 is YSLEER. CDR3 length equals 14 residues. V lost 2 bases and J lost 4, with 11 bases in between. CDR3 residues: CASSQKYLAETQYF. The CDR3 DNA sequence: TGCGCCAGCAGCCAAAAATATTTGGCAGAGACCCAGTACTTC.

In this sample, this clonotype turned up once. The CDR3 loop reads CASSDLGNTIYF. As DNA, the CDR3 is TGTGCCAGCAGCGACCTCGGAAACACCATATATTTT. J is TRBJ1-3 and V is TRBV6-5, with no clear D. CDR1 is MNHEY and CDR2 is SVGAGI in the germline V gene. With 6 bases removed from V and 4 bases from J, the gap between germline ends came to 7 bases. CDR3 length: 12 amino acids.

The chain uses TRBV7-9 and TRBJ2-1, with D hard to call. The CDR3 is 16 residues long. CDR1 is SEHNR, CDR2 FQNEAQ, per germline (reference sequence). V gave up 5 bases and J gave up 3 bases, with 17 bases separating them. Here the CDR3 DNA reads TGTGCCAGCAGCGCCTCTGATAACCCCCTCTACAATGAGCAGTTCTTC. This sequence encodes CASSASDNPLYNEQFF.

The CDR3 DNA follows: TGTGCCAGCAGTCCAGCGGCGGGAGTCACAGATACGCAGTATTTT. Amino acid sequence: CASSPAAGVTDTQYF. This rearrangement joins TRBV11-3 to TRBJ2-3; the match to TRBD2 covers 7 bases. CDR3 size: 15 residues. Germline V CDR1 and CDR2: SGHNT, YENEEA. V gave up 6 bases and J gave up 2 bases; unmatched junction bases: 8.

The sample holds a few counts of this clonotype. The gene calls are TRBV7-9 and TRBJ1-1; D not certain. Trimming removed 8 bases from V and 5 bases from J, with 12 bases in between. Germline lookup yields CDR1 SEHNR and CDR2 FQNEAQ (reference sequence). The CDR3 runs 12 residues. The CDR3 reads CASLRAGTEAFF. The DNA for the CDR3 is TGTGCCAGCCTGAGGGCGGGAACTGAAGCTTTCTTT.

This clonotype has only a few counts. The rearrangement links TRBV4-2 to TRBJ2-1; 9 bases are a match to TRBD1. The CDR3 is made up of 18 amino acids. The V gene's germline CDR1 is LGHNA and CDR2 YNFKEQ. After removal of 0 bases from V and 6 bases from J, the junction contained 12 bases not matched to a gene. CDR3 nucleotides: TGTGCCAGCAGCCAAGATCATTTCGGGACAGGGTCTCGCAATGAGCAGTTCTTC. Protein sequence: CASSQDHFGTGSRNEQFF.

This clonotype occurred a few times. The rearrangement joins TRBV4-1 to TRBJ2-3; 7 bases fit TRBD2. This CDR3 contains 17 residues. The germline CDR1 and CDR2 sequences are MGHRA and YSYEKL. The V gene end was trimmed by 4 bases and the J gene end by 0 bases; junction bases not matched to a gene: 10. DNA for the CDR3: TGCGCCAGCAGCCTCCTGATAGCGGGCGTAAGCACAGATACGCAGTATTTT. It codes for CASSLLIAGVSTDTQYF.

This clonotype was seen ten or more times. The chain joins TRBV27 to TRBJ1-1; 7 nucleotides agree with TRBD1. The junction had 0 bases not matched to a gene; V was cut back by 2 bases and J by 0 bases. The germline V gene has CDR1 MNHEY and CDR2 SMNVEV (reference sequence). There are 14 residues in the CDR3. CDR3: CASSLDRVNTEAFF. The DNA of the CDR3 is TGTGCCAGCAGTTTAGACAGGGTGAACACTGAAGCTTTCTTT.

CDR3 region: CASSSGEGGNQPQHF. In DNA form, the CDR3 reads TGTGCCAGCAGTTCAGGCGAGGGAGGTAATCAGCCCCAGCATTTT. The V gene is TRBV6-2 or TRBV6-3, the J gene TRBJ1-5; D is undetermined. In germline, CDR1 is MNHEY, CDR2 SVGEGT. The length of the CDR3 is 15 residues. Trimming shortened V by 4 bases and J by 4 bases, and 14 bases separated the two germline ends.

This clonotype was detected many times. CDR3 loop: CASSLVPGGTEAFF. The CDR3 DNA reads TGCGCCAGCAGCTTGGTACCTGGTGGCACTGAAGCTTTCTTT. This chain joins TRBV5-1 and TRBJ1-1; D is unclear. Trimming took off 0 bases at V and 4 bases at J, with 10 bases between the two ends. CDR1 and CDR2 (germline): SGHRS, YFSETQ. CDR3 length: 14 residues.

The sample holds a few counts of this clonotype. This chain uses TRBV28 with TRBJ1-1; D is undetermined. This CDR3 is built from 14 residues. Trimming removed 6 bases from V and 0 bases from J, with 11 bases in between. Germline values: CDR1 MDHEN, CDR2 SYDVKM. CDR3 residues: CASSGKRMNTEAFF. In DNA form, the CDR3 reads TGTGCCAGCAGCGGAAAACGTATGAACACTGAAGCTTTCTTT.

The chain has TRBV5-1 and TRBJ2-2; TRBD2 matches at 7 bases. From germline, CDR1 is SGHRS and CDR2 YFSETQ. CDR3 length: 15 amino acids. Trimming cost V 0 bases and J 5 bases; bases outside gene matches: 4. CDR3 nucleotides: TGCGCCAGCAGCTTGGCGGGGGGAAGTACCGGGGAGCTGTTTTTT. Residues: CASSLAGGSTGELFF.